The clone carrying this TCR beta chain was detected a few times. Deletions cut 2 bases from V and 4 bases from J, with 16 bases between. Germline V gives CDR1 SGHRS, CDR2 YFSETQ. The CDR3 totals 15 residues. The sample is drawn from a study of identical twins. TCRdb analysed the 5' RACE reads with MiXCR anew, one entry per CDR3 protein. The sample carries 700,000 or so distinct CDR3 sequences, 21% recorded once. The same data also contributed to another study, on T cells expressing NK-cell markers. From that study: Sorted CD3+CD56-NKG2C+, CD3+CD56+NKG2C+ and CD3+CD56+NKG2C- T cells supplied the TCR beta repertoires. Within several experiments, an anti-gamma-delta TCR antibody kept the sorting limited to alpha-beta TCR T cells. In a handful of donors, these clonotypes also led the CD3+CD56-NKG2C+ fraction.

Material: PBMCs. This receptor was obtained from a young woman in good health. The rearrangement links TRBV5-1 to TRBJ2-7, with D possibly matching TRBD2 (6 bases). The CDR3 coding sequence is TGCGCCAGCAGCTTCGGGACTTCCACCCGTTACGAGCAGTACTTC. Amino acids: CASSFGTSTRYEQYF. The variable domain in full, completed from reference TRBV5-1 and TRBJ2-7, reads KAGVTQTPRYLIKTRGQQVTLSCSPISGHRSVSWYQQTPGQGLQFLFEYFSETQRNKGNFPGRFSGRQFSNSRSEMNVSTLELGDSALYLCASSFGTSTRYEQYFGPGTRLTVT.